This TCR beta chain was found in a study of blood T cell repertoires in COVID-19. Study background: Italy, Spain and the United States were the sources of the convalescent and acute COVID-19 samples.

Germline trimming cut 3 bases from V and 6 bases from J; bases unmatched to any gene: 5. The germline CDR1 and CDR2 sequences are MNHNS and SASEGT. The CDR3 length is 16 residues. The repertoire was sequenced with immunoSEQ multiplex PCR; TCRdb's copy has only in-frame clones and lacks some. This table holds 250,000 to 350,000 clones, 88% found once. The chain has TRBV6-1 and TRBJ2-3; TRBD2 matches at 14 bases. This TCR was sampled from a woman in her 30s with COVID-19, enrolled during active disease. Sample: peripheral blood. CDR3 nucleotides: TGTGCCAGCAGTGAGACTAGCGGGAGGGCAGGGGATACGCAGTATTTT. As protein: CASSETSGRAGDTQYF.